Sequencing of this TCR beta chain was carried out in a study of T cell repertoires in cytomegalovirus infection. Study overall: CMV infection and matching HLA type were both indicated by public TCR beta signatures.

TCRdb passed the reads through MiXCR, listing each CDR3 protein once. The repertoire has about 260,000 distinct CDR3 sequences, 12% to 15% of them found once; the top ten carry 8.8%. This clonotype was picked up a small number of times. Its antigen is not known. Study-level findings and limits: What dominated the ex vivo response were HLA-C-restricted CMV-specific TCR beta clonotypes.

CDR1 and CDR2 from the germline V gene are MGHRA and YSYEKL. Trimming cost V 3 bases and J 2 bases, with 16 bases left between them. The CDR3 spans 16 residues. The source is a human donor in good health (CMV status not recorded). Some clones in this sample may be carry-over from other donors' samples. The chain uses TRBV4-1 and TRBJ1-1, with D maybe TRBD1 (5 bases). The specimen was PBMCs. CDR3 protein: CASSQSRDPGNTEAFF. Here the CDR3 DNA reads TGCGCCAGCAGCCAGTCCCGGGACCCAGGAAACACTGAAGCTTTCTTT.